These 32 T cell receptor beta chains originate from one sample sequenced in a study of T cell changes during pregnancy in multiple sclerosis. TCRdb's table, derived via immunoSEQ multiplex PCR, lists solely in-frame clones and lacks some. The data show around 61,000 clones, roughly 89% seen once. The material sequenced was peripheral blood, taken in the third trimester of pregnancy. The receptors come from a female donor in good health, enrolled as a control in a pregnancy study.

This clone was observed once. The V gene is TRBV4-3, the J gene TRBJ1-1; D is perhaps TRBD1 (6 bases). This CDR3 has 12 amino acids. V was trimmed by 5 bases and J by 9 bases, leaving 13 bases between them. Germline values: CDR1 LGHNA, CDR2 YSLEER. CDR3 residues: CASSGFGGQAFF. DNA of the CDR3: TGCGCCAGCAGCGGGTTCGGGGGGCAAGCTTTCTTT.

The CDR3 reads CASSDRASTDTQYF. The CDR3 region has the DNA TGTGCCAGTTCCGACAGGGCTAGCACAGATACGCAGTATTTT. This sequence joins TRBV19 and TRBJ2-3, with TRBD1 identical over 7 bases. The germline V gene encodes CDR1 LNHDA and CDR2 SQIVND (reference sequence). This CDR3 has 14 residues. V lost 8 bases, J lost 0 bases, and 5 bases stayed unmatched.

The J gene is TRBJ2-2, the V gene TRBV2, with 8 bases identical to TRBD1. Trimming took 4 bases from V and 7 from J; bases not matched to a gene: 5. This CDR3 has 14 amino acids. CDR1 SNHLY and CDR2 FYNNEI come from the germline V gene. The CDR3 sequence is CASSGQGTGGELFF. In DNA form, the CDR3 reads TGTGCCAGCAGTGGACAGGGGACAGGCGGGGAGCTGTTTTTT. The entire variable domain, with the rest obtained from reference TRBV2 and TRBJ2-2, is as follows: EPEVTQTPSHQVTQMGQEVILRCVPISNHLYFYWYRQILGQKVEFLVSFYNNEISEKSEIFDDQFSVERPDGSNFTLKIRSTKLEDSAMYFCASSGQGTGGELFFGEGSRLTVL.

The chain recombines TRBV6-5 with TRBJ1-2, with 9 bases fitting TRBD1. CDR3 size: 14 residues. J was trimmed by 8 bases and V by 4 bases; bases with no gene match: 8. Germline-derived CDR1 and CDR2 are MNHEY and SVGAGI. The CDR3 loop reads CASSSGQGGRGYTF. The CDR3 coding sequence is TGTGCCAGCAGTTCGGGACAGGGAGGTAGAGGCTACACCTTC.

V is TRBV5-1 and J is TRBJ2-7, with D perhaps matching TRBD2 (6 bases). Trimming shortened V by 5 bases and J by 5 bases, and 17 bases separated the two germline ends. CDR3 size: 14 residues. The germline V gene has CDR1 SGHRS and CDR2 YFSETQ. The CDR3 reads CASRAQPGLDEQYF. The CDR3 coding sequence is TGCGCCAGCAGGGCCCAGCCGGGACTGGACGAGCAGTACTTC.

The rearrangement joins TRBV9 to TRBJ2-5; possibly TRBD1 for D (6 bases). The CDR3 sequence is 14 residues long. Germline values: CDR1 SGDLS, CDR2 YYNGEE. Between the trimmed V and J ends, which lost 4 bases and 3 bases, there was a span of 13 bases. CDR3 loop: CASSPRGGKETQYF. For the CDR3, the DNA is TGTGCCAGCAGCCCGCGAGGGGGAAAAGAGACCCAGTACTTC.

The chain recombines TRBV7-9 with TRBJ2-7; a possible D gene is TRBD2 (5 bases). The CDR3 sequence is 15 residues long. Trimming cost V 4 bases and J 0 bases, with 13 bases left between them. Germline lookup yields CDR1 SEHNR and CDR2 FQNEAQ (reference sequence). The CDR3 protein is CASSSDGGLSYEQYF. CDR3 DNA: TGTGCCAGCAGCTCGGACGGAGGCCTCTCCTACGAGCAGTACTTC.

V gene TRBV6-4 combines with J gene TRBJ2-2, with D possibly matching TRBD1 (5 bases). Per germline, CDR1 MRHNA and CDR2 SNTAGT. Trimming cost V 5 bases and J 4 bases, with 8 bases left between them. This CDR3 is 13 amino acids long. The chain's CDR3 is CASSKGATGELFF. The CDR3 DNA sequence: TGTGCCAGCAGTAAAGGGGCCACCGGGGAGCTGTTTTTT.

The rearrangement links TRBV7-9 to TRBJ1-1, with D tentatively TRBD1 (5 bases). The CDR3 covers 15 residues. Trimming shortened V by 5 bases and J by 6 bases, and 19 bases separated the two germline ends. Looked up from germline, CDR1 is SEHNR and CDR2 is FQNEAQ (reference sequence). The CDR3 DNA reads as TGTGCCAGCAGCGCCGGGACGACTGGGGGGGCTGAAGCTTTCTTT. It specifies CASSAGTTGGAEAFF. Based on the CDR3 plus reference TRBV7-9 and TRBJ1-1, the full variable domain is DTGVSQNPRHKITKRGQNVTFRCDPISEHNRLYWYRQTLGQGPEFLTYFQNEAQLEKSRLLSDRFSAERPKGSFSTLEIQRTEQGDSAMYLCASSAGTTGGAEAFFGQGTRLTVV.

The genes are TRBV28 and TRBJ1-2; D is possibly TRBD1 (6 bases). V was cut by 6 bases and J by 5 bases, with 16 bases left in between. Germline V gene data show CDR1 as MDHEN and CDR2 as SYDVKM. The length of the CDR3 is 14 residues. The CDR3: CASSPTGIPYGYTF. Written as DNA, the CDR3 is TGTGCCAGCAGCCCTACAGGGATTCCTTATGGCTACACCTTC.

This chain connects TRBV5-1 to TRBJ2-7, with a tentative D call TRBD2 (5 bases). Germline assignment: CDR1 SGHRS and CDR2 YFSETQ. V was shortened by 3 bases and J by 4 bases, with 14 bases between the two germline ends. This CDR3 region has 14 residues. CDR3 nucleotide sequence: TGCGCCAGCAGCTCCCAACCGGGAAATTACGAGCAGTACTTC. Translated, it gives CASSSQPGNYEQYF.

This chain links TRBV9 with TRBJ1-2; 8 positions agree with TRBD1. V was clipped by 3 bases and J by 6 bases; unmatched bases: 10. The CDR3 totals 15 residues. Germline CDR1 SGDLS, CDR2 YYNGEE. CDR3 loop: CASSELDRDFDGYTF. The CDR3 DNA sequence: TGTGCCAGCAGCGAATTGGACAGGGATTTCGATGGCTACACCTTC. The complete variable domain, with remaining parts taken from reference TRBV9 and TRBJ1-2, reads DSGVTQTPKHLITATGQRVTLRCSPRSGDLSVYWYQQSLDQGLQFLIQYYNGEERAKGNILERFSAQQFPDLHSELNLSSLELGDSALYFCASSELDRDFDGYTFGSGTRLTVV.

The gene calls are TRBV4-1 and TRBJ2-7, with D tentatively TRBD1 (5 bases). CDR3 length: 15 amino acids. V shed 4 bases and J shed 5 bases, with 18 bases lying between them. Germline V gene sequence: CDR1 MGHRA, CDR2 YSYEKL. The CDR3 protein is CASSPPSGLVNEQYF. CDR3 in DNA: TGCGCCAGCAGCCCGCCTTCAGGGTTGGTCAACGAGCAGTACTTC.

This chain connects TRBV2 to TRBJ1-2, with 8 bases lining up with TRBD1. The CDR3 is made up of 11 amino acids. Trimming removed 6 bases from V and 7 bases from J; junction bases left unmatched: 1. Germline V lookup: CDR1 SNHLY, CDR2 FYNNEI. The CDR3 reads CASRGTGGYTF. DNA for the CDR3: TGTGCCAGCAGGGGGACAGGTGGCTACACCTTC.

The chain employs TRBV15 and TRBJ2-5; TRBD2 aligns across 7 bases. This CDR3 has 16 residues. The germline V gene encodes CDR1 LNHNV and CDR2 YYDKDF (reference sequence). Trimming cost V 0 bases and J 2 bases; bases outside gene matches: 6. CDR3 residues: CATSRDTPGLQETQYF. In DNA, the CDR3 is TGTGCCACCAGCAGAGATACCCCGGGACTACAAGAGACCCAGTACTTC.

A note on this clone: Since no conserved phenylalanine or tryptophan closes the CDR3, a read error is the likely cause. The DNA is left out, because the CDR3 cannot be placed on it with certainty; the CDR3 is given as TCRdb lists it. J is TRBJ1-1 and V is TRBV5-6. From its first to its last residue, the CDR3 has 15 amino acids. Germline-derived CDR1 and CDR2 are SGHDT and YYEEEE. This CDR3 reads CASSLSGGSLIERGL.

The chain couples TRBV7-8 to TRBJ2-3; the D gene is possibly TRBD2 (5 bases). This CDR3 has 16 amino acids. The germline V gene has CDR1 SGHVS and CDR2 FQNEAQ. Trimming shortened V by 2 bases and J by 2 bases, and 14 bases separated the two germline ends. CDR3 sequence: CASSLKTERLTDTQYF. Written as DNA, the CDR3 is TGTGCCAGCAGCTTAAAAACTGAGCGGCTCACAGATACGCAGTATTTT.

The rearrangement uses TRBV5-6 and TRBJ2-4, with D maybe TRBD1 (6 bases). The germline V gene encodes CDR1 SGHDT and CDR2 YYEEEE. V lost 5 bases and J 1 base, leaving 13 bases between the germline ends. There are 15 residues in the CDR3. The CDR3 is CASSGGNTAKNIQYF. Here the CDR3 DNA reads TGTGCCAGCAGTGGGGGCAATACTGCCAAAAACATTCAGTACTTC.

The chain has TRBV5-6 and TRBJ2-7; no definite D call. CDR1 is SGHDT and CDR2 is YYEEEE in the germline V gene. V lost 0 bases and J lost 3, with 7 bases in between. The CDR3 contains 13 residues. In DNA, the CDR3 is TGTGCCAGCAGCTTGGTATTCAGCTACGAGCAGTACTTC. Residues: CASSLVFSYEQYF.

The rearrangement joins TRBV7-9 to TRBJ2-3; D is perhaps TRBD1 (5 bases). This CDR3 comprises 16 residues. The V gene's germline CDR1 is SEHNR and CDR2 FQNEAQ (reference sequence). Trimming took 5 bases from V and 1 from J, leaving 16 bases between them. The CDR3 spells CASSPRQFRGTDTQYF. In nucleotides, the CDR3 is TGTGCCAGCAGCCCTCGACAGTTCAGGGGCACAGATACGCAGTATTTT. The entire variable domain, with the rest obtained from reference TRBV7-9 and TRBJ2-3, is as follows: DTGVSQNPRHKITKRGQNVTFRCDPISEHNRLYWYRQTLGQGPEFLTYFQNEAQLEKSRLLSDRFSAERPKGSFSTLEIQRTEQGDSAMYLCASSPRQFRGTDTQYFGPGTRLTVL.

The rearrangement links TRBV7-2 to TRBJ2-3; 11 nucleotides align to TRBD1. The CDR3 contains 17 residues. The ends lost 5 bases at V and 11 bases at J; junction bases unmatched: 18. Looked up from germline, CDR1 is SGHTA and CDR2 is FQGNSA. DNA of the CDR3: TGTGCCAGCAGCGCTAGCAGCGGGACAGGGGGTCCCGGCGGGCAGTATTTT. Amino acid sequence: CASSASSGTGGPGGQYF.

The genes are TRBV15 and TRBJ1-1; 8 bases line up with TRBD1. The V and J ends lost 0 bases and 3 bases, in that order; junction bases with no gene match: 12. The CDR3 runs 18 residues. CDR1 and CDR2 (germline): LNHNV, YYDKDF (reference sequence). CDR3 region: CATSRDRDFTGGDTEAFF. The DNA for the CDR3 is TGTGCCACCAGCAGAGATCGAGACTTCACAGGGGGGGACACTGAAGCTTTCTTT.

The table lists this clone with a count of one. The rearrangement joins TRBV4-2 to TRBJ1-1, with D perhaps matching TRBD1 (5 bases). Germline loops: CDR1 LGHNA, CDR2 YNFKEQ. The CDR3 sequence is 15 residues long. The germline V and J ends were trimmed by 1 base and 0 bases, with 9 bases remaining between them. The CDR3 DNA reads TGTGCCAGCAGCCAAGCGGGGACTTTGAACACTGAAGCTTTCTTT. Residues: CASSQAGTLNTEAFF.

The V and J genes are TRBV18 and TRBJ2-5, with D perhaps matching TRBD1 (5 bases). V was cut by 0 bases and J by 4 bases, with 6 bases left in between. The CDR3 totals 13 residues. The germline V gene has CDR1 KGHSH and CDR2 LQKENI. CDR3 in amino acids: CASSPPGAETQYF. The CDR3 nucleotides are TGTGCCAGCTCACCACCAGGGGCAGAGACCCAGTACTTC.

The rearrangement uses TRBV4-1 and TRBJ1-6; D remains unclear. Germline V gives CDR1 MGHRA, CDR2 YSYEKL. CDR3 size: 15 residues. Between the trimmed V and J ends, which lost 5 bases and 6 bases, there was a span of 14 bases. CDR3: CASSYTSDGNSPLHF. CDR3 sequence (DNA): TGCGCCAGCAGCTATACTTCTGATGGTAATTCACCCCTCCACTTT.

The gene calls are TRBV19 and TRBJ1-1; 7 bases map to TRBD1. Germline-derived CDR1 and CDR2 are LNHDA and SQIVND (reference sequence). CDR3 length: 10 residues. V was pared by 11 bases and J by 13 bases, with 10 bases of the junction left unmatched. The CDR3 DNA follows: TGTGCCCTGCAGGGGGTTTTAGGTTTCTTT. Amino acids: CALQGVLGFF.

V usage is TRBV7-2 and J usage is TRBJ2-1, with 8 bases that match TRBD1. Germline V gene sequence: CDR1 SGHTA, CDR2 FQGNSA. With 5 bases clipped from V and 10 bases from J, the junction kept 4 bases outside the gene matches. There are 12 residues in the CDR3. CDR3 sequence: CASSPRDREQFF. The CDR3 DNA follows: TGTGCCAGCAGCCCCCGGGACAGGGAGCAGTTCTTC.

The chain couples TRBV5-6 to TRBJ2-2, with 9 bases matching TRBD1. The CDR3 sequence is 15 residues long. The junction had 7 bases not matched to a gene; V was cut back by 6 bases and J by 4 bases. Germline assignment: CDR1 SGHDT and CDR2 YYEEEE. The CDR3 is CASKGQGKFTGELFF. In DNA form, the CDR3 reads TGTGCCAGCAAGGGACAGGGAAAATTCACCGGGGAGCTGTTTTTT.

Comments on this clone: A junction end diverges from the germline sequence, so it may reflect a read error. The chain combines TRBV5-5 with TRBJ1-1; 7 nucleotides line up with TRBD1. This CDR3 spans 13 amino acids. The germline CDR1 and CDR2 sequences are SGHKS and YYEKEE (reference sequence). The CDR3 sequence is CASSLQGIPRPLF. In DNA, the CDR3 is TGTGCCAGCAGCTTACAGGGGATACCCCGCCCTCTCTTT.

V is TRBV7-9 and J is TRBJ1-1, with D possibly matching TRBD1 (6 bases). Trimming shortened V by 5 bases and J by 4 bases, and 14 bases separated the two germline ends. This CDR3 comprises 14 residues. Germline loops: CDR1 SEHNR, CDR2 FQNEAQ (reference sequence). CDR3 sequence (DNA): TGTGCCAGCAGCAACGGGGGGGCGAGCACTGAAGCTTTCTTT. Translating it yields CASSNGGASTEAFF.

CDR3 DNA: TGTGCCAGCAGCGACGGCCCTGACTCTGGGGCCAACGTCCTGACTTTC. It encodes CASSDGPDSGANVLTF. The chain employs TRBV6-4 and TRBJ2-6; D remains ambiguous. Trimming took 6 bases from V and 0 from J, leaving 12 bases between them. The CDR3 runs 16 residues. From germline, CDR1 is MRHNA and CDR2 SNTAGT.

This chain links TRBV7-8 with TRBJ2-5; 7 nucleotides agree with TRBD2. The CDR3 loop spans 14 amino acids. From germline, CDR1 is SGHVS and CDR2 FQNEAQ. V lost 1 base and J lost 5; bases outside the gene matches: 4. The CDR3 protein is CASSLGLGGETQYF. The CDR3 region has the DNA TGTGCCAGCAGCTTAGGGTTGGGGGGGGAGACCCAGTACTTC.